A selection of T cell receptor beta chains follows, all from one sample in a study of blood T cell repertoires in COVID-19. The table came from immunoSEQ multiplex PCR; TCRdb's copy has only in-frame clones and leaves some out. The sample includes about 180,000 clones, approximately 87% of them seen just once. The specimen was peripheral blood. The origin of the receptors is a man between 65 and 85 years old with active or convalescent COVID-19. The CDR3 runs from the conserved cysteine through the conserved F or W. D genes are given only for firm matches. Rows give clone size only sometimes, using once, few, many, or a class for an expanded clone.

abundance	j_gene	v_gene	d_gene	CDR3aa	CDR3nt
-	TRBJ1-5	TRBV7-9	-	CASSSQNQPQHF	TGTGCCAGCAGCTCACAAAATCAGCCCCAGCATTTT
-	TRBJ1-1	TRBV2	-	CASSGIPGRSNTEAFF	TGTGCCAGCAGTGGAATTCCAGGGAGGTCCAACACTGAAGCTTTCTTT
-	TRBJ2-1	TRBV5-1	TRBD2	CASSLGASGIYNEQFF	TGCGCCAGCAGCTTGGGGGCTAGCGGGATATACAATGAGCAGTTCTTC
-	TRBJ1-2	TRBV7-9	-	CASSLEGRIYGYTF	TGTGCCAGCAGCTTGGAGGGACGGATCTATGGCTACACCTTC
-	TRBJ1-3	TRBV5-1	-	CASSLGALGTGNTIYF	TGCGCCAGCAGCTTGGGGGCTTTGGGTACTGGAAACACCATATATTTT
-	TRBJ2-5	TRBV10-1	TRBD2	CASSGGGLAGQETQYF	TGCGCCAGCAGTGGAGGGGGCCTAGCGGGGCAAGAGACCCAGTACTTC
-	TRBJ1-2	TRBV9	-	CASSLGGETHF	TGTGCCAGCAGCCTCGGGGGGGAGACACACTTC
-	TRBJ2-2	TRBV19	TRBD1	CASSRRSGGSTGELFF	TGTGCCAGTAGTAGGAGGTCAGGGGGTTCAACCGGGGAGCTGTTTTTT
-	TRBJ2-5	TRBV5-4	-	CASSLEHRVVETQYF	TGTGCCAGCAGCTTGGAACACAGGGTGGTGGAGACCCAGTACTTC
-	TRBJ2-1	TRBV5-1	-	CASSSAGLGHQEQFF	TGCGCCAGCAGCTCGGCGGGCCTCGGGCATCAGGAGCAGTTCTTC
-	TRBJ2-3	TRBV11-2	-	CASSLYREDTQYF	TGTGCCAGCAGCCTTTACAGGGAGGATACGCAGTATTTT
-	TRBJ2-3	TRBV7-2	-	CASSARGGGSTDTQYF	TGTGCCAGCAGCGCCAGGGGCGGTGGGAGCACAGATACGCAGTATTTT
-	TRBJ2-7	TRBV28	TRBD2	CASILPLAGGAYEQYF	TGTGCCAGCATCCTACCACTAGCGGGAGGGGCGTACGAGCAGTACTTC
-	TRBJ1-4	TRBV6-5	-	CASSFLDATNEKLFF	TGTGCCAGCAGCTTCCTAGATGCAACTAATGAAAAACTGTTTTTT
-	TRBJ1-1	TRBV28	-	CASSSLTGNTEAFF	TGTGCCAGCAGTTCCTTGACAGGGAACACTGAAGCTTTCTTT
-	TRBJ2-4	TRBV5-1	TRBD1	CASSLVWGPTGEAKNIQYF	TGCGCCAGCAGCTTGGTTTGGGGACCGACAGGGGAGGCCAAAAACATTCAGTACTTC
-	TRBJ2-3	TRBV5-1	TRBD2	CASRAGLAGGPDTQYF	TGCGCCAGCAGGGCGGGACTAGCGGGAGGGCCAGATACGCAGTATTTT
-	TRBJ1-4	TRBV4-3	-	CASSQQQGVNEKLFF	TGCGCCAGCAGCCAACAACAGGGAGTTAATGAAAAACTGTTTTTT
-	TRBJ1-2	TRBV4-3	TRBD1	CASSQTGQGAYGYTF	TGCGCCAGCAGCCAGACGGGACAGGGGGCCTATGGCTACACCTTC
-	TRBJ2-7	TRBV9	TRBD1	CASSVGTGLSYEQYF	TGTGCCAGCAGCGTAGGGACAGGGCTCTCCTACGAGCAGTACTTC
-	TRBJ2-7	TRBV11-2	TRBD2	CASSFRTSGNSYEQYF	TGTGCCAGCAGCTTCCGGACTAGCGGGAACTCCTACGAGCAGTACTTC
-	TRBJ2-5	TRBV11-2	-	CASSLRGSQETQYF	TGTGCCAGCAGCTTAAGGGGATCCCAAGAGACCCAGTACTTC
-	TRBJ1-1	TRBV5-1	TRBD1	CASSLDRGMNTEAFF	TGCGCCAGCAGCTTGGACAGGGGGATGAACACTGAAGCTTTCTTT
-	TRBJ1-6	TRBV27	-	CASSFGPPVASPLHF	TGTGCCAGCAGTTTTGGGCCGCCTGTTGCTTCACCCCTCCACTTT
few	TRBJ2-7	TRBV7-7	TRBD1	CASSLVPTGTYEQYF	TGTGCCAGCAGCTTAGTGCCGACAGGGACCTACGAGCAGTACTTC
many	TRBJ1-5	TRBV5-1	TRBD1	CASSPQGANQPQHF	TGCGCCAGCAGCCCCCAGGGGGCCAATCAGCCCCAGCATTTT
-	TRBJ1-1	TRBV5-1	TRBD1	CASSLVGTGGTEAFF	TGCGCCAGCAGCTTGGTTGGGACAGGGGGCACTGAAGCTTTCTTT
-	TRBJ1-1	TRBV6-5	-	CASKVRGRWDTEAFF	TGTGCCAGCAAAGTCAGGGGAAGGTGGGACACTGAAGCTTTCTTT
few	TRBJ2-2	TRBV7-7	-	CASSLDRRNTGELFF	TGTGCCAGCAGCTTGGACAGAAGGAACACCGGGGAGCTGTTTTTT
-	TRBJ1-2	TRBV6-5	-	CASSYSTGRAGYGYTF	TGTGCCAGCAGTTACTCGACTGGGCGCGCGGGCTATGGCTACACCTTC
-	TRBJ2-3	TRBV4-3	TRBD2	CASSQEGAASGGGTDTQYF	TGCGCCAGCAGCCAAGAGGGTGCAGCGAGCGGGGGCGGCACAGATACGCAGTATTTT
-	TRBJ2-1	TRBV5-1	TRBD2	CASSSRLAGVGEQFF	TGCGCCAGCAGCTCAAGACTAGCGGGAGTCGGGGAGCAGTTCTTC
-	TRBJ2-7	TRBV15	-	CATSRGGRTAGYEQYF	TGTGCCACCAGCAGAGGAGGCCGAACGGCCGGCTACGAGCAGTACTTC
once	TRBJ1-6	TRBV27	-	CASSLLGTRNSPLHF	TGTGCCAGCAGTTTATTGGGGACACGTAATTCACCCCTCCACTTT
once	TRBJ2-7	TRBV7-2	TRBD1	CASSSHRGSYEQYF	TGTGCCAGCAGCTCGCACAGGGGATCCTACGAGCAGTACTTC
once	TRBJ2-5	TRBV19	-	CASSTGRSETQYF	TGTGCCAGTAGTACCGGCAGGTCAGAGACCCAGTACTTC
-	TRBJ2-1	TRBV4-3	-	CASSPRGASSYNEQFF	TGCGCCAGCAGCCCCAGGGGGGCTTCCTCCTACAATGAGCAGTTCTTC
-	TRBJ2-7	TRBV7-9	-	CASSPPSDEQYF	TGTGCCAGCAGCCCCCCCAGCGACGAGCAGTACTTC